This T cell receptor (beta chain) was recorded in a study of CD8 T cells in Susac syndrome. An amount of RNA that ranged from roughly 0.5 to 1 ug was reverse transcribed with random hexamers. Multiplex immunoSEQ PCR targeted 54 Vbeta and 13 Jbeta TCR beta segments. Via MiXCR, TCRdb re-called the immunoSEQ multiplex PCR reads, giving one row per CDR3 protein. The repertoire holds 150,000 to 200,000 distinct CDR3 sequences, with about 95% as singletons. The ends were cut back, 5 bases at V and 4 bases at J, with 14 bases in the middle. The CDR3 consists of 15 residues. Germline CDR1 and CDR2: LNHNV and YYDKDF (reference sequence).

What was sequenced was CD8+ T cells from PBMCs. This clonotype was sampled from a human donor with multiple sclerosis. The chain links TRBV15 to TRBJ2-2; D unclear. The CDR3 DNA reads as TGTGCCACCAGCCCGCAAGGGCCGGGCACCGGGGAGCTGTTTTTT. This encodes CATSPQGPGTGELFF.